The following is a TCR beta chain sequence with its context. V lost 5 bases, J lost 6 bases, and 8 bases stayed unmatched. Germline V CDR1 and CDR2: SGHTS, YDEGEE. This CDR3 is built from 14 residues. Sequenced by immunoSEQ multiplex PCR; TCRdb stores in-frame clones only, minus some. The sample has 65,000 to 75,000 clones, 80% to 90% seen once. This sample was taken from a study of OX40 agonist ivuxolimab in advanced cancers. Study-level background: An anti-OX40 (CD134) antibody with agonistic activity, ivuxolimab, was administered to patients.

Specimen: CD4+ or CD8+ T cells sorted from blood, collected in a trial of the OX40 agonist ivuxolimab. The clonotype was recovered from an adult with an advanced solid tumor such as melanoma, head and neck, liver or kidney cancer. The chain uses TRBV5-8 and TRBJ2-1; 7 nucleotides match TRBD2. The CDR3 coding sequence is TGTGCCAGCAGTACAGGAAGCGGGACCAATGAGCAGTTCTTC. Translated, it gives CASSTGSGTNEQFF. The full variable domain, in which reference TRBV5-8 and TRBJ2-1 provide the parts outside the CDR3, is EAGVTQSPTHLIKTRGQQATLRCSPISGHTSVYWYQQALGLGLQFLLWYDEGEERNRGNFPPRFSGRQFPNYSSELNVNALELEDSALYLCASSTGSGTNEQFFGPGTRLTVL.